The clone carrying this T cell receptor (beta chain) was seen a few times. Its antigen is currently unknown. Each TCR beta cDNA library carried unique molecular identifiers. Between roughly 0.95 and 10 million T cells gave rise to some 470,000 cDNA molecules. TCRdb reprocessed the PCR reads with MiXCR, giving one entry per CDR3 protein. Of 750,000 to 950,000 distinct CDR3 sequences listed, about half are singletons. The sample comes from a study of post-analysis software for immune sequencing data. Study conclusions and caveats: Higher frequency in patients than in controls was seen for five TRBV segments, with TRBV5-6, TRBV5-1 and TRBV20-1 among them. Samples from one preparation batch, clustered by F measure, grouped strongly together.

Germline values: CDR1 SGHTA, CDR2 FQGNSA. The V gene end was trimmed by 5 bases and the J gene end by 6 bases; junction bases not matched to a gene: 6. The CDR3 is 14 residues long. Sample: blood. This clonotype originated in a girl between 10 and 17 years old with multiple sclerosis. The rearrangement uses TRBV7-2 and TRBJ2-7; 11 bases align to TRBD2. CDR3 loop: CASSLVTSGTEQYF. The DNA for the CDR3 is TGTGCCAGCAGCCTCGTGACTAGCGGGACCGAGCAGTACTTC. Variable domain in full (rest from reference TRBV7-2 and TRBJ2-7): GAGVSQSPSNKVTEKGKDVELRCDPISGHTALYWYRQSLGQGLEFLIYFQGNSAPDKSGLPSDRFSAERTGGSVSTLTIQRTQQEDSAVYLCASSLVTSGTEQYFGPGTRLTVT.